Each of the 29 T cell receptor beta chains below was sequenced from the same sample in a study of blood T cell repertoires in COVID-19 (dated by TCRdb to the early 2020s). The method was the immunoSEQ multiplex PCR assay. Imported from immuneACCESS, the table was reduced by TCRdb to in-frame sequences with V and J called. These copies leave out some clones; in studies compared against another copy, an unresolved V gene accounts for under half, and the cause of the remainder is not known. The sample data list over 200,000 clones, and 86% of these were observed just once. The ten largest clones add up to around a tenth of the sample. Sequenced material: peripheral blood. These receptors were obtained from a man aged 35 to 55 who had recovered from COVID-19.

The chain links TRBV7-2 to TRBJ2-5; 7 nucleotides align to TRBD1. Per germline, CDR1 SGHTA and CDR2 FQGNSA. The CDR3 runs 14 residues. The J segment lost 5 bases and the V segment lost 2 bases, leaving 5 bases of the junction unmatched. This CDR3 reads CASSLLGGGETQYF. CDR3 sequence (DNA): TGTGCCAGCAGCTTACTAGGGGGCGGTGAGACCCAGTACTTC.

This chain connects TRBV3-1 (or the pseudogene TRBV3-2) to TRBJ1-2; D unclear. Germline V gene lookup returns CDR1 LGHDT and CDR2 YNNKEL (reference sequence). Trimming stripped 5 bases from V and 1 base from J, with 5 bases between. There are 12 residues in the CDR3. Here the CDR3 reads CASSSLNYGYTF. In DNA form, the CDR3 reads TGTGCCAGCAGCAGCCTTAACTATGGCTACACCTTC.

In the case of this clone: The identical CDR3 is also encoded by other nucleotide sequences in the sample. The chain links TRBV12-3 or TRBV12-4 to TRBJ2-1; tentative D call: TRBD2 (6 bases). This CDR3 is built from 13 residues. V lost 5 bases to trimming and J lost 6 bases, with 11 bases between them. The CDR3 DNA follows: TGTGCCAGCAGTCCCTCTAGCGTCAATGAGCAGTTCTTC. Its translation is CASSPSSVNEQFF.

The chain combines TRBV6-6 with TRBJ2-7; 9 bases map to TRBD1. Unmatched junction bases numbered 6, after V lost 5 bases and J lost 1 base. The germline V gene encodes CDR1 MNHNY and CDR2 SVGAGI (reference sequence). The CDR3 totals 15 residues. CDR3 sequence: CASSPSGTGSYEQYF. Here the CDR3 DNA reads TGTGCCAGCAGTCCGTCCGGGACAGGGTCCTACGAGCAGTACTTC.

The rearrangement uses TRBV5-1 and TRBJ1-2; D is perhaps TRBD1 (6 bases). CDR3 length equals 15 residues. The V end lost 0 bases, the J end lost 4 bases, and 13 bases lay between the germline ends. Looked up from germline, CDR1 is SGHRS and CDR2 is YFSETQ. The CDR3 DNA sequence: TGCGCCAGCAGCTTGGAGGCAGGGGCGGCCTATGGCTACACCTTC. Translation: CASSLEAGAAYGYTF.

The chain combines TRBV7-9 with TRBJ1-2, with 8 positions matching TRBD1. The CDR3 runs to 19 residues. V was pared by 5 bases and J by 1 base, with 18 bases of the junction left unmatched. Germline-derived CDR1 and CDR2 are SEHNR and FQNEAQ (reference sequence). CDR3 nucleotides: TGTGCCAGCAGCAACACTCGACAGGGGCACTTCAGAAGTAACTATGGCTACACCTTC. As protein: CASSNTRQGHFRSNYGYTF. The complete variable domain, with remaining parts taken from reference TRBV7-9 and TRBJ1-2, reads DTGVSQNPRHKITKRGQNVTFRCDPISEHNRLYWYRQTLGQGPEFLTYFQNEAQLEKSRLLSDRFSAERPKGSFSTLEIQRTEQGDSAMYLCASSNTRQGHFRSNYGYTFGSGTRLTVV.

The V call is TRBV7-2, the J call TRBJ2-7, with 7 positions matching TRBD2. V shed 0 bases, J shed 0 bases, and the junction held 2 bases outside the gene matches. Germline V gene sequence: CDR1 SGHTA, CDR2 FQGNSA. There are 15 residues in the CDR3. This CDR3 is CASSLAGGASYEQYF. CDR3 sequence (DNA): TGTGCCAGCAGCTTAGCGGGAGGGGCCTCCTACGAGCAGTACTTC. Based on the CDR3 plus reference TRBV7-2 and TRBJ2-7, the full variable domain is GAGVSQSPSNKVTEKGKDVELRCDPISGHTALYWYRQSLGQGLEFLIYFQGNSAPDKSGLPSDRFSAERTGGSVSTLTIQRTQQEDSAVYLCASSLAGGASYEQYFGPGTRLTVT.

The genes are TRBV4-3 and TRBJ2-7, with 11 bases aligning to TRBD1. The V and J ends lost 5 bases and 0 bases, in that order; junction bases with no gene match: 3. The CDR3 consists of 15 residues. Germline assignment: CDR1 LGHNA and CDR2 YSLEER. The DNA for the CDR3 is TGCGCCAGCAGCGCGGGGACAGGGGGCTCCTACGAGCAGTACTTC. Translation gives CASSAGTGGSYEQYF.

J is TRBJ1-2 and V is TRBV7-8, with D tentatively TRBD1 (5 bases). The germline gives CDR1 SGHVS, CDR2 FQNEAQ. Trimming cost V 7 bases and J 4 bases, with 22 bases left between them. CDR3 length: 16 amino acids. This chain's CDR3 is CASTIGGVKGVYGYTF. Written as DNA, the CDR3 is TGTGCCAGCACCATCGGGGGAGTTAAGGGTGTCTATGGCTACACCTTC.

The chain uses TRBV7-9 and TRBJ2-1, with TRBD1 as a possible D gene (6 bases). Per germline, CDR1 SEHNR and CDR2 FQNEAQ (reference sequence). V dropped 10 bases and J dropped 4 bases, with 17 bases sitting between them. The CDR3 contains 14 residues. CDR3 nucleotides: TGTGCCATCCCCACAGGGATGGCTTACAATGAGCAGTTCTTC. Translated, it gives CAIPTGMAYNEQFF. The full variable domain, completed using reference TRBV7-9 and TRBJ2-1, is DTGVSQNPRHKITKRGQNVTFRCDPISEHNRLYWYRQTLGQGPEFLTYFQNEAQLEKSRLLSDRFSAERPKGSFSTLEIQRTEQGDSAMYLCAIPTGMAYNEQFFGPGTRLTVL.

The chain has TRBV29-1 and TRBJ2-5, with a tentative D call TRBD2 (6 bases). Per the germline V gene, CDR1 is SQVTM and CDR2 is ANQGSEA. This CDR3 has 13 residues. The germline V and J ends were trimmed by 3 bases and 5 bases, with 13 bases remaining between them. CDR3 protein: CSVETGVMETQYF. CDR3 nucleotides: TGCAGCGTTGAGACGGGAGTGATGGAGACCCAGTACTTC.

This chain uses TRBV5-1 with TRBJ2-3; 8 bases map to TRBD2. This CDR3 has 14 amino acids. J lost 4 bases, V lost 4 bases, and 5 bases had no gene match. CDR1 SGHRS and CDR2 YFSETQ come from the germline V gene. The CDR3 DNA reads TGCGCCAGCAGCCCGGGGGGGCCGCCAGATACGCAGTATTTT. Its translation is CASSPGGPPDTQYF.

The CDR3 reads CASSRLPPSHGVNEQFF. The CDR3 DNA reads as TGTGCCAGCAGCCGCCTCCCTCCGAGCCACGGAGTCAATGAGCAGTTCTTC. The chain combines TRBV13 with TRBJ2-1; D is unclear. Germline values: CDR1 PRHDT, CDR2 FYEKMQ (reference sequence). There are 17 residues in the CDR3. V lost 5 bases and J lost 6, with 23 bases in between.

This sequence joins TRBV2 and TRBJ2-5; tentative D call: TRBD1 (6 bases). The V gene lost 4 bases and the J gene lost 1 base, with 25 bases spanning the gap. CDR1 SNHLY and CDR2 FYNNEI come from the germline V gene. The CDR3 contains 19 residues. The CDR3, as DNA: TGTGCCAGCAGTGCCAGGATAGGGGCCCTTCGAGGGGGCCAAGAGACCCAGTACTTC. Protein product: CASSARIGALRGGQETQYF.

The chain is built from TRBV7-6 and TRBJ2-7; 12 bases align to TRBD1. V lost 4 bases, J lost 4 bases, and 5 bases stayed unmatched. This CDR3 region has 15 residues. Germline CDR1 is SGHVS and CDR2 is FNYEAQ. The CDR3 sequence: CASSSLGQGAYEQYF. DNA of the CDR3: TGTGCCAGCAGCTCGTTGGGACAGGGGGCTTACGAGCAGTACTTC. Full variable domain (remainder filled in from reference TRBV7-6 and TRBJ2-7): GAGVSQSPRYKVTKRGQDVALRCDPISGHVSLYWYRQALGQGPEFLTYFNYEAQQDKSGLPNDRFSAERPEGSISTLTIQRTEQRDSAMYRCASSSLGQGAYEQYFGPGTRLTVT.

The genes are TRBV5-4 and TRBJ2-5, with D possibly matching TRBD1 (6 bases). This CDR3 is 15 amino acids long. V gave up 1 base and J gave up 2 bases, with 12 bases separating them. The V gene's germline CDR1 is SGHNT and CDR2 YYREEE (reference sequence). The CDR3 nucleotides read TGTGCCAGCAGCTTGCCAGGGGAAATACAAGAGACCCAGTACTTC. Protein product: CASSLPGEIQETQYF.

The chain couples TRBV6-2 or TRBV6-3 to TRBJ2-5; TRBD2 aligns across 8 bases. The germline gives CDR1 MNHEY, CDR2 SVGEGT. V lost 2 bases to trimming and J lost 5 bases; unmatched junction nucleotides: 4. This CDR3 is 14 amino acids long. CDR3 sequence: CASSYGRGDETQYF. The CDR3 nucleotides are TGTGCCAGCAGTTACGGGCGGGGGGATGAGACCCAGTACTTC.

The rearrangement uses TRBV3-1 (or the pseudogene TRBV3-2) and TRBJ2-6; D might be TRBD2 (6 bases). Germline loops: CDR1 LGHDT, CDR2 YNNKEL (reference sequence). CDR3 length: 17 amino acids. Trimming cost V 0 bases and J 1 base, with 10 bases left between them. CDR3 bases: TGTGCCAGCAGCCAAGATGGGAGGACGTCTGGGGCCAACGTCCTGACTTTC. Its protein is CASSQDGRTSGANVLTF.

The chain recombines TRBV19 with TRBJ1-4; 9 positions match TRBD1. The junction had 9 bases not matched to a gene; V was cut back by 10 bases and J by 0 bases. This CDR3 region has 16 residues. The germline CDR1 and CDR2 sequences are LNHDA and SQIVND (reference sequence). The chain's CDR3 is CATGGTGSSTNEKLFF. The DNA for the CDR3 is TGTGCCACAGGGGGGACAGGGAGTTCAACTAATGAAAAACTGTTTTTT.

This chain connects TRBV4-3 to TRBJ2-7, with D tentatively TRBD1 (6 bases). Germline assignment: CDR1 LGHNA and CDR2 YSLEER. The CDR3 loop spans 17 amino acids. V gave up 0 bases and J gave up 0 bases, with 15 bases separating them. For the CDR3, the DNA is TGCGCCAGCAGCCAAGATGTAGGGCAGGGGATCTCCTACGAGCAGTACTTC. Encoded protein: CASSQDVGQGISYEQYF.

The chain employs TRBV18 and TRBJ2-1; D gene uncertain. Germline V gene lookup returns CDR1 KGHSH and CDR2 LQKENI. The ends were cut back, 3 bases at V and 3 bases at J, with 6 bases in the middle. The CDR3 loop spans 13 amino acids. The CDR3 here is CASSPDNYNEQFF. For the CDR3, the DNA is TGTGCCAGCTCACCCGACAACTACAATGAGCAGTTCTTC.

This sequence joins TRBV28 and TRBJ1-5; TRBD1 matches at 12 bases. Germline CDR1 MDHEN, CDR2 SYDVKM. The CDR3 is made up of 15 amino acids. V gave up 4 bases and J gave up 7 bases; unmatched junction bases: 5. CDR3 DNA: TGTGCCAGCAGTTGGGGGACAGGGGGCAGACAGCCCCAGCATTTT. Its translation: CASSWGTGGRQPQHF.

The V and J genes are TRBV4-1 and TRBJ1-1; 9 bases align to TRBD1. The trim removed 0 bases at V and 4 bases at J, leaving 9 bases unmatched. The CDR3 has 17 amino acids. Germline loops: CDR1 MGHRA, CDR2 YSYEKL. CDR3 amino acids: CASSQDRTGVVGTEAFF. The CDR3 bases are TGCGCCAGCAGCCAAGATAGGACAGGGGTAGTCGGCACTGAAGCTTTCTTT.

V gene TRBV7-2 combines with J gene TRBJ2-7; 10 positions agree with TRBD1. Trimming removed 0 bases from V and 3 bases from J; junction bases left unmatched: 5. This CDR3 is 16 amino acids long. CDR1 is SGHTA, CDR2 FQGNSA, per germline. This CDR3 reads CASSLAGTGVVYEQYF. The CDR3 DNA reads TGTGCCAGCAGCTTAGCCGGGACAGGGGTAGTCTACGAGCAGTACTTC.

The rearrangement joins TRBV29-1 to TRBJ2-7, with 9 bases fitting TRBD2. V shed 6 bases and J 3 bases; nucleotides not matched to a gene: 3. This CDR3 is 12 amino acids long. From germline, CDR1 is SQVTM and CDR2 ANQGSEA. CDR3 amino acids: CSVDSGSYEQYF. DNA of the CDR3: TGCAGCGTCGATAGCGGGAGCTACGAGCAGTACTTC.

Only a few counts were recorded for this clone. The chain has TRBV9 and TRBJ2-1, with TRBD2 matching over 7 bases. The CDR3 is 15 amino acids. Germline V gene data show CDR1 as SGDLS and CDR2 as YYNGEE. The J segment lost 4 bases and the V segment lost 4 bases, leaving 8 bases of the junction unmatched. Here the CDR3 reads CASSPEGREYNEQFF. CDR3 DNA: TGTGCCAGCAGCCCCGAGGGGAGGGAATACAATGAGCAGTTCTTC. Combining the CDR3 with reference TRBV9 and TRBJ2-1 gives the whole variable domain DSGVTQTPKHLITATGQRVTLRCSPRSGDLSVYWYQQSLDQGLQFLIQYYNGEERAKGNILERFSAQQFPDLHSELNLSSLELGDSALYFCASSPEGREYNEQFFGPGTRLTVL.

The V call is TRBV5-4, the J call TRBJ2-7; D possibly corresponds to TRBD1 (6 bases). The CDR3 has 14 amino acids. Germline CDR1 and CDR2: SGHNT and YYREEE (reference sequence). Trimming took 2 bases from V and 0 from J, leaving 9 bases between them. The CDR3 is CASSLQGSSYEQYF. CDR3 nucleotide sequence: TGTGCCAGCAGCTTACAGGGAAGCTCCTACGAGCAGTACTTC.

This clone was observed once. CDR3 loop: CASSLSPSGIDNEQFF. The CDR3 nucleotides are TGTGCCAGCAGTCTCAGTCCTAGCGGGATCGACAATGAGCAGTTCTTC. The rearrangement uses TRBV27 and TRBJ2-1; 9 nucleotides line up with TRBD2. The CDR3 has 16 amino acids. Germline V CDR1 and CDR2: MNHEY, SMNVEV (reference sequence). The junction had 10 bases not matched to a gene; V was cut back by 5 bases and J by 5 bases.

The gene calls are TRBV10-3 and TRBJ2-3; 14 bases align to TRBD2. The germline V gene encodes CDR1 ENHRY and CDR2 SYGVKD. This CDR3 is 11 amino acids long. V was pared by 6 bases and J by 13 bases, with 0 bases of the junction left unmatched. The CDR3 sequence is CAIRGLAGEYF. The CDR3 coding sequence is TGTGCCATCAGGGGACTAGCGGGAGAGTATTTT.